This TCR beta chain was identified in a study of T-cell memory formation after mild COVID-19. Using constant-segment primers, 5'RACE produced TCR alpha and TCR beta cDNA libraries carrying sample barcodes and UMIs. TCRdb fed the 5' RACE reads into MiXCR, producing one record per CDR3 protein. The data show roughly 280,000 distinct CDR3 sequences, 15% to 20% seen once. This CDR3 spans 14 amino acids. Germline V gene data show CDR1 as KGHSH and CDR2 as LQKENI. V was cut by 5 bases and J by 6 bases, with 16 bases left in between. This clonotype appeared a few times. This clonotype was sampled from a man younger than 30 who had mild COVID-19 (a few samples of this study predate the infection). Cell type and time point are not known. The specimen sequenced was PBMCs or a T cell subset sorted from them (not recorded which). J is TRBJ2-5 and V is TRBV18; D is possibly TRBD1 or TRBD2 (6 bases each). DNA of the CDR3: TGTGCCAGCTCATCATCCGGGGGCAGGCAGACCCAGTACTTC. Protein product: CASSSSGGRQTQYF.